One and the same sample provided the 29 T cell receptor beta chains below, sequenced in a study of blood T cell repertoires in COVID-19. Method: immunoSEQ multiplex PCR; TCRdb's copy keeps in-frame clones and lacks some. The repertoire has about 150,000 clones, just under 85% of them found once; the top ten carry about 29%. Sequencing input: peripheral blood. The receptors stem from a woman in her sixties with acute or convalescent COVID-19.

This clone was detected only once. V is TRBV6-2 or TRBV6-3 and J is TRBJ1-1, with D possibly being TRBD1 (5 bases). Germline V gives CDR1 MNHEY, CDR2 SVGEGT. The CDR3 totals 17 residues. V was pared by 0 bases and J by 0 bases, with 14 bases between. This CDR3 reads CASSYSNPPGMNTEAFF. As DNA, the CDR3 is TGTGCCAGCAGTTACTCGAACCCTCCAGGGATGAACACTGAAGCTTTCTTT.

The chain combines TRBV5-1 with TRBJ1-5, with D hard to call. Between the trimmed V and J ends, which lost 0 bases and 4 bases, there was a span of 5 bases. This CDR3 is built from 13 residues. Germline V lookup: CDR1 SGHRS, CDR2 YFSETQ. The CDR3 loop is CASSLGPNQPQHF. The CDR3 bases are TGCGCCAGCAGCTTGGGTCCGAATCAGCCCCAGCATTTT.

This clone has only one observation. The V gene is TRBV11-2, the J gene TRBJ2-1, with 7 bases that match TRBD2. The CDR3 is 17 amino acids. Germline assignment: CDR1 SGHAT and CDR2 FQNNGV. V lost 5 bases to trimming and J lost 0 bases; unmatched junction nucleotides: 10. CDR3 DNA: TGTGCCAGCAGCGCCGCGGGAGCGGCGAGCTCCTACAATGAGCAGTTCTTC. Translation gives CASSAAGAASSYNEQFF.

The chain joins TRBV7-3 to TRBJ2-2, with 9 positions matching TRBD1. The germline V gene has CDR1 SGHTA and CDR2 FQGTGA. The CDR3 spans 15 residues. V lost 2 bases and J lost 7; bases outside the gene matches: 5. CDR3 residues: CASSLYRGQDGELFF. CDR3 bases: TGTGCCAGCAGCTTATACAGGGGGCAGGACGGGGAGCTGTTTTTT.

CDR3 bases: TGTGCCAGCAGCTCCCGGGGGACCCGGGGCAATCAGCCCCAGCATTTT. Its protein is CASSSRGTRGNQPQHF. The chain links TRBV7-2 to TRBJ1-5; a possible D gene is TRBD1 (5 bases). Trimming took 4 bases from V and 2 from J, leaving 15 bases between them. The CDR3 runs to 16 residues. CDR1 and CDR2 from the germline V gene are SGHTA and FQGNSA.

V is TRBV7-9 and J is TRBJ2-7; no firm D call. Germline V CDR1 and CDR2: SEHNR, FQNEAQ (reference sequence). The CDR3 is 13 amino acids. The ends were cut back, 5 bases at V and 4 bases at J, with 12 bases in the middle. The CDR3 spells CASSPNPGYEQYF. Here the CDR3 DNA reads TGTGCCAGCAGCCCTAACCCCGGTTACGAGCAGTACTTC. The variable domain in full, with the rest retrieved from reference TRBV7-9 and TRBJ2-7, is DTGVSQNPRHKITKRGQNVTFRCDPISEHNRLYWYRQTLGQGPEFLTYFQNEAQLEKSRLLSDRFSAERPKGSFSTLEIQRTEQGDSAMYLCASSPNPGYEQYFGPGTRLTVT.

The V call is TRBV6-5, the J call TRBJ1-1; tentatively, D is TRBD1 (6 bases). Trimming cost V 6 bases and J 1 base, with 15 bases left between them. Germline V gene lookup returns CDR1 MNHEY and CDR2 SVGAGI. This CDR3 is built from 15 residues. This chain's CDR3 is CASSSPATGNTEAFF. CDR3 bases: TGTGCCAGCAGCTCCCCCGCGACAGGGAACACTGAAGCTTTCTTT.

The chain couples TRBV19 to TRBJ1-1; D gene ambiguous. This CDR3 comprises 13 residues. V shed 5 bases and J shed 0 bases, with 7 bases lying between them. Germline CDR1 reads LNHDA; CDR2 reads SQIVND (reference sequence). The CDR3 sequence: CASSLTMNTEAFF. CDR3 nucleotide sequence: TGTGCCAGTAGTTTGACAATGAACACTGAAGCTTTCTTT. The variable domain in full, completed from reference TRBV19 and TRBJ1-1, reads DGGITQSPKYLFRKEGQNVTLSCEQNLNHDAMYWYRQDPGQGLRLIYYSQIVNDFQKGDIAEGYSVSREKKESFPLTVTSAQKNPTAFYLCASSLTMNTEAFFGQGTRLTVV.

V usage is TRBV3-1 (or the pseudogene TRBV3-2) and J usage is TRBJ2-5; 10 nucleotides match TRBD2. The CDR3 contains 17 residues. Losses at the gene ends were 0 bases for V and 4 bases for J; bases not matched to a gene: 8. Germline CDR1 LGHDT, CDR2 YNNKEL (reference sequence). CDR3 coding DNA: TGTGCCAGCAGCCAAGAGCGACTAGCGGGTAACCTAGAGACCCAGTACTTC. Its protein product is CASSQERLAGNLETQYF.

In this sample, this clone turned up a few times. CDR3 sequence reads: CASSALPGQLGYTF. The CDR3 nucleotides read TGCGCCAGCAGCGCCCTCCCGGGACAGTTGGGCTACACCTTC. The V and J genes are TRBV5-1 and TRBJ1-2; 7 bases fit TRBD1. The length of the CDR3 is 14 residues. V lost 4 bases to trimming and J lost 8 bases; unmatched junction nucleotides: 11. Germline V gives CDR1 SGHRS, CDR2 YFSETQ.

This sequence joins TRBV6-5 and TRBJ1-5; TRBD1 agrees at 8 bases. J was trimmed by 5 bases and V by 5 bases; bases with no gene match: 5. Germline CDR1 reads MNHEY; CDR2 reads SVGAGI. The CDR3 is 14 amino acids. This chain's CDR3 is CASSRTGNYQPQHF. In nucleotides, the CDR3 is TGTGCCAGCAGTAGGACAGGGAACTATCAGCCCCAGCATTTT.

V gene TRBV9 combines with J gene TRBJ2-1; the match to TRBD2 covers 11 bases. The germline gives CDR1 SGDLS, CDR2 YYNGEE. The CDR3 consists of 17 residues. The trim removed 0 bases at V and 7 bases at J, leaving 9 bases unmatched. CDR3 loop: CASSVGLAGGPSNEQFF. CDR3 DNA sequence: TGTGCCAGCAGCGTAGGTCTAGCGGGGGGCCCATCGAATGAGCAGTTCTTC.

This clone was seen a handful of times. The chain combines TRBV2 with TRBJ2-1; D is perhaps TRBD1 (6 bases). V was trimmed by 6 bases and J by 2 bases, leaving 14 bases between them. The CDR3 is 15 residues long. Germline CDR1 reads SNHLY; CDR2 reads FYNNEI. The CDR3 protein is CASSMDRSAYNEQFF. The CDR3, as DNA: TGTGCCAGCAGCATGGACAGATCAGCCTACAATGAGCAGTTCTTC.

This chain joins TRBV6-1 and TRBJ2-1; 9 bases agree with TRBD2. The junction had 4 bases not matched to a gene; V was cut back by 3 bases and J by 7 bases. Germline assignment: CDR1 MNHNS and CDR2 SASEGT. This CDR3 is built from 14 residues. CDR3 sequence (DNA): TGTGCCAGCAGTGAGGGGACTAGCAGGAATGAGCAGTTCTTC. It is translated as CASSEGTSRNEQFF.

This clone was recorded once. The chain is built from TRBV9 and TRBJ2-2; TRBD1 aligns across 9 bases. CDR1 and CDR2 (germline): SGDLS, YYNGEE. V lost 3 bases to trimming and J lost 1 base; unmatched junction nucleotides: 7. This CDR3 comprises 17 residues. CDR3 sequence: CASSANRGRLNTGELFF. The CDR3 bases are TGTGCCAGCAGCGCAAACAGGGGGCGGCTGAACACCGGGGAGCTGTTTTTT.

The chain recombines TRBV27 with TRBJ2-3, with TRBD2 matching 9 bases. The CDR3 covers 17 residues. Trimming removed 8 bases from V and 0 bases from J; junction bases left unmatched: 12. Germline V gene sequence: CDR1 MNHEY, CDR2 SMNVEV (reference sequence). CDR3 in amino acids: CASRLKAGGLSTDTQYF. The CDR3 nucleotides are TGTGCCAGCCGCCTGAAAGCGGGGGGACTTAGCACAGATACGCAGTATTTT.

The chain uses TRBV6-2 or TRBV6-3 and TRBJ2-3, with TRBD2 identical over 7 bases. V lost 0 bases, J lost 0 bases, and 6 bases stayed unmatched. The CDR3 consists of 17 residues. CDR1 is MNHEY, CDR2 SVGEGT, per germline. CDR3 region: CASSYSLAGGSTDTQYF. DNA of the CDR3: TGTGCCAGCAGTTACTCCTTAGCGGGCGGAAGCACAGATACGCAGTATTTT.

This clone was seen a handful of times. The rearrangement uses TRBV9 and TRBJ1-3, with D hard to call. V lost 0 bases and J lost 0, with 7 bases in between. The CDR3 sequence is 15 residues long. Germline CDR1 is SGDLS and CDR2 is YYNGEE. The chain's CDR3 is CASSVESNSGNTIYF. The CDR3 DNA reads as TGTGCCAGCAGCGTAGAATCAAACTCTGGAAACACCATATATTTT.

This clone was counted a single time. The chain uses TRBV5-4 and TRBJ2-3, with 8 bases that match TRBD2. The CDR3 is 16 amino acids. Germline CDR1 reads SGHNT; CDR2 reads YYREEE (reference sequence). V lost 6 bases to trimming and J lost 1 base; unmatched junction nucleotides: 10. The CDR3 sequence is CASTVRLAGGTDTQYF. In DNA form, the CDR3 reads TGTGCCAGCACCGTGAGGCTAGCGGGCGGCACAGATACGCAGTATTTT. Looking up the rest from reference TRBV5-4 and TRBJ2-3 gives the full variable domain: ETGVTQSPTHLIKTRGQQVTLRCSSQSGHNTVSWYQQALGQGPQFIFQYYREEENGRGNFPPRFSGLQFPNYSSELNVNALELDDSALYLCASTVRLAGGTDTQYFGPGTRLTVL.

The rearrangement uses TRBV10-3 and TRBJ1-6, with TRBD1 matching 8 bases. After removal of 2 bases from V and 2 bases from J, the junction contained 8 bases not matched to a gene. The length of the CDR3 is 18 residues. Germline CDR1 ENHRY, CDR2 SYGVKD. DNA of the CDR3: TGTGCCATCAGTGAGAGCCCTCGGACAGGGACCTATAATTCACCCCTCCACTTT. Translating it yields CAISESPRTGTYNSPLHF.

V and J are TRBV3-1 (or the pseudogene TRBV3-2) and TRBJ1-5; 10 bases align to TRBD1. Trimming removed 1 base from V and 7 bases from J; junction bases left unmatched: 4. This CDR3 has 15 residues. Germline V gene data show CDR1 as LGHDT and CDR2 as YNNKEL (reference sequence). CDR3 amino acids: CASSQGTGGGQPQHF. CDR3 sequence (DNA): TGTGCCAGCAGCCAAGGGACAGGGGGAGGGCAGCCCCAGCATTTT.

This chain joins TRBV18 and TRBJ1-5; 10 bases fit TRBD1. Per the germline V gene, CDR1 is KGHSH and CDR2 is LQKENI. This CDR3 has 15 residues. Losses at the gene ends were 5 bases for V and 9 bases for J; bases not matched to a gene: 10. CDR3 region: CASSGDRGGNLPQHF. CDR3 bases: TGTGCCAGCTCAGGGGACAGGGGAGGTAACTTGCCCCAGCATTTT.

In DNA, the CDR3 is TGTGCCAGTAATAGTTTATCCGGAAACACCATATATTTT. Amino acids: CASNSLSGNTIYF. V and J are TRBV19 and TRBJ1-3, with D unclear. Germline CDR1 and CDR2: LNHDA and SQIVND (reference sequence). The CDR3 is made up of 13 amino acids. The V end lost 7 bases, the J end lost 4 bases, and 11 bases lay between the germline ends.

The gene calls are TRBV3-1 (or the pseudogene TRBV3-2) and TRBJ2-1; 8 bases map to TRBD2. This CDR3 region has 14 residues. V was clipped by 8 bases and J by 5 bases; unmatched bases: 8. Looked up from germline, CDR1 is LGHDT and CDR2 is YNNKEL (reference sequence). CDR3 in amino acids: CASSRAGGDNEQFF. The CDR3 DNA reads as TGTGCCAGCTCCCGGGCGGGGGGTGACAATGAGCAGTTCTTC.

The rearrangement links TRBV7-6 to TRBJ2-2, with D perhaps TRBD1 (5 bases). Per the germline V gene, CDR1 is SGHVS and CDR2 is FNYEAQ. The V gene lost 5 bases and the J gene lost 6 bases, with 16 bases spanning the gap. The CDR3 has 15 amino acids. The CDR3 DNA is TGTGCCAGCAGCCCCCCAGGGATTCCATCCGGGGAGCTGTTTTTT. Encoded protein: CASSPPGIPSGELFF.

The chain joins TRBV9 to TRBJ1-2; TRBD1 aligns across 7 bases. The CDR3 runs to 14 residues. V lost 4 bases and J lost 4; bases outside the gene matches: 7. The germline V gene has CDR1 SGDLS and CDR2 YYNGEE. The CDR3 DNA is TGTGCCAGCAGCCACGAGGGGGCTGGCTATGGCTACACCTTC. Protein: CASSHEGAGYGYTF.

A few counts support this clone. The chain combines TRBV18 with TRBJ2-1; D remains ambiguous. Trimming took off 0 bases at V and 4 bases at J, with 7 bases between the two ends. The V gene's germline CDR1 is KGHSH and CDR2 LQKENI. This CDR3 is 14 amino acids long. The chain's CDR3 is CASSPPSDYNEQFF. In nucleotides, the CDR3 is TGTGCCAGCTCACCACCGTCAGATTACAATGAGCAGTTCTTC.

V is TRBV2 and J is TRBJ1-2; 7 bases are shared with TRBD1. The V gene's germline CDR1 is SNHLY and CDR2 FYNNEI. J lost 5 bases, V lost 6 bases, and 9 bases had no gene match. This CDR3 has 14 residues. The CDR3 DNA reads TGTGCCAGCAGCCGACAGGGCACCGAGTATGGCTACACCTTC. This gives the protein CASSRQGTEYGYTF.

This sequence joins TRBV7-3 and TRBJ2-5; D is possibly TRBD1 (7 bases). The CDR3 is 15 amino acids. Germline V gene lookup returns CDR1 SGHTA and CDR2 FQGTGA. Trimming left V 5 bases short and J 2 bases short, with 15 bases between. The CDR3 sequence is CASSPQGGRQETQYF. The CDR3 DNA is TGTGCCAGCAGCCCCCAGGGGGGTAGGCAAGAGACCCAGTACTTC.